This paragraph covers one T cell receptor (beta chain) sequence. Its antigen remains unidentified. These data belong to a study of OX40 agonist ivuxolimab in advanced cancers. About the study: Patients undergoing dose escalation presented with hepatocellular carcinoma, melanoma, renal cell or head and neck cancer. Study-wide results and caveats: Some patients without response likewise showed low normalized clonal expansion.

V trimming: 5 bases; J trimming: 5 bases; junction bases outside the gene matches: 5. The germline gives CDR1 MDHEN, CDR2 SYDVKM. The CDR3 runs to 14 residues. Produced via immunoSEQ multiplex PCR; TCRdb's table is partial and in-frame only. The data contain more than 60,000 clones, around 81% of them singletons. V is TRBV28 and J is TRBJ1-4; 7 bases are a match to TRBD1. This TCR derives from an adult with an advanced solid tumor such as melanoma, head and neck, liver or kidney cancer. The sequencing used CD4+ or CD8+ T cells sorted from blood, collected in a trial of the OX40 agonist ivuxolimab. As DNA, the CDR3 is TGTGCCAGCAGTGGGACAGTGGAGAATGAAAAACTGTTTTTT. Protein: CASSGTVENEKLFF.